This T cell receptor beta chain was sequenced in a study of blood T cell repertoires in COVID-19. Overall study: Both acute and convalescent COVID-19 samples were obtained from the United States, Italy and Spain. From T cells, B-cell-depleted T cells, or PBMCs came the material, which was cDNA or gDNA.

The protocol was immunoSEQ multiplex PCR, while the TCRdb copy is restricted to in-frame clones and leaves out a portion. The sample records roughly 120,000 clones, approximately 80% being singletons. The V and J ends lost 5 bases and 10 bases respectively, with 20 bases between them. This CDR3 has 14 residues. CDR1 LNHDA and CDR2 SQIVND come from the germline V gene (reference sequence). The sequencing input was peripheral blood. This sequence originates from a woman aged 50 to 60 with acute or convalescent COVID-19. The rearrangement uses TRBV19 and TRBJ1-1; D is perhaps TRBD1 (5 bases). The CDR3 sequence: CASSAGRLLPRAFF. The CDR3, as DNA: TGTGCCAGTAGTGCGGGACGGCTACTCCCAAGAGCTTTCTTT.